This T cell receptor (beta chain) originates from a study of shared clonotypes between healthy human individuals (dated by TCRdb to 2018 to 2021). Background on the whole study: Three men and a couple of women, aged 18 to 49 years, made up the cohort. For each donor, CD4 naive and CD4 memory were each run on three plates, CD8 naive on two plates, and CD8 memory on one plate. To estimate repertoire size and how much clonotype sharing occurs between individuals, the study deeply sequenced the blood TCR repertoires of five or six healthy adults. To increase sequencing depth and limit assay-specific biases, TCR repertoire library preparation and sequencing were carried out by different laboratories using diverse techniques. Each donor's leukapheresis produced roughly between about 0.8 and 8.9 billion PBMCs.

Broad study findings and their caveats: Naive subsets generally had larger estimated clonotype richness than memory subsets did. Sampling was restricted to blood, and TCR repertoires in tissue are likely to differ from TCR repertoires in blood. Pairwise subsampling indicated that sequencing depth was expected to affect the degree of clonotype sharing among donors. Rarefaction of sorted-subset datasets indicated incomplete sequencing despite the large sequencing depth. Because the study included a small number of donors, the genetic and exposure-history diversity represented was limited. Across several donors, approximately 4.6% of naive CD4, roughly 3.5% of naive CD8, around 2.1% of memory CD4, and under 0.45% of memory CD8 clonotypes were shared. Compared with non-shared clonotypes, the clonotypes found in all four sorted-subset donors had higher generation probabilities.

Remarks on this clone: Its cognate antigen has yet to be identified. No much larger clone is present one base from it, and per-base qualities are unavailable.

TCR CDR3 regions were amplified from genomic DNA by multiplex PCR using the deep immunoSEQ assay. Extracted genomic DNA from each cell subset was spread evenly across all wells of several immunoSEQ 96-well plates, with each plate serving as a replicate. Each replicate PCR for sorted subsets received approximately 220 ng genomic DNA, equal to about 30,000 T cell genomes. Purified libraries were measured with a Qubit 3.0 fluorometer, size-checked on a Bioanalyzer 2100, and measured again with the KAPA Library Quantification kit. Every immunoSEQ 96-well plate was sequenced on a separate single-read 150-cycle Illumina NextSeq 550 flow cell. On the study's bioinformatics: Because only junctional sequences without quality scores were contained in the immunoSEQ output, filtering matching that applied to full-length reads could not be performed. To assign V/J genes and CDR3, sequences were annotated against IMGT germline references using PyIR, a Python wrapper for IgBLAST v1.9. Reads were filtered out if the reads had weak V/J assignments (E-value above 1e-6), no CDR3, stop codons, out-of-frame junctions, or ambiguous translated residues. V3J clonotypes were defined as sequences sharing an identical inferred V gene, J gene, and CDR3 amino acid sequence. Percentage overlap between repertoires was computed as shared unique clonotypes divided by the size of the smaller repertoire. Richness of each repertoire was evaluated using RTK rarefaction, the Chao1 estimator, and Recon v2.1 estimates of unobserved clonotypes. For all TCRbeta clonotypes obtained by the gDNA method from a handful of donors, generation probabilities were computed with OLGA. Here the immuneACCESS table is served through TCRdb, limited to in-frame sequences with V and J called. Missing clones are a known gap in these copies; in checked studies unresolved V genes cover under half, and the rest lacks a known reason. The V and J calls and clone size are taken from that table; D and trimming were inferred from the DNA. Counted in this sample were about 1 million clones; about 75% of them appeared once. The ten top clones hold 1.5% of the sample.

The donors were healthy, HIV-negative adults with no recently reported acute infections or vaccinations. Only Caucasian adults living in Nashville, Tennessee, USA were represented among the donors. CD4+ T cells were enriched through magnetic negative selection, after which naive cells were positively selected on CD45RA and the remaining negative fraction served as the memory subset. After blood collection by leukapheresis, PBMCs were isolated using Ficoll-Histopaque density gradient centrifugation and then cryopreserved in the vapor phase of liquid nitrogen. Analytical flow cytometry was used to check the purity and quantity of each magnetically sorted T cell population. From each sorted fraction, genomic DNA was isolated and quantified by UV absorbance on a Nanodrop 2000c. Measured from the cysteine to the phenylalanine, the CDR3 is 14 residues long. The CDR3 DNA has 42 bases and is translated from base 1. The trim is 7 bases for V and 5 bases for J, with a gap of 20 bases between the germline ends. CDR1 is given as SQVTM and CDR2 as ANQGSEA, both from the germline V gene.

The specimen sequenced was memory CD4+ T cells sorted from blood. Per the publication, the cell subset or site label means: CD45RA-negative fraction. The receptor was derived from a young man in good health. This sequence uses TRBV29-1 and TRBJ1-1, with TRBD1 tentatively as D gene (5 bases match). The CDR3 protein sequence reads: CSGRVGAGLTEAFF. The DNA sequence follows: TGCAGCGGTAGGGTCGGGGCAGGCCTAACTGAAGCTTTCTTT.